The present T cell receptor (beta chain) was sequenced within a study of post-analysis software for immune sequencing data. Study overall: Progressive-relapsing, secondary progressive and relapsing-remitting multiple sclerosis were among the disease courses included. Points from the study as a whole: Patients with multiple sclerosis recorded significantly lower normalized Chao1 diversity than controls, the study found. Patients used about 5 TRBV segments, including TRBV5-6, TRBV5-1 and TRBV20-1, more often than controls.

Germline lookup yields CDR1 KGHSH and CDR2 LQKENI. The CDR3 is 15 amino acids. Included in the TCR beta cDNA libraries were unique molecular identifiers. There were about 0.85 to 11 million T cells, and around 460,000 cDNA molecules came from them. A single record per CDR3 protein comes from TCRdb applying MiXCR to the PCR reads. The data contain roughly 800,000 distinct CDR3 sequences, about 27% of them singletons. Points on this clonotype: Its antigen is not identified.

This chain joins TRBV18 and TRBJ2-5, with 8 bases fitting TRBD2. The J call is uncertain, as TRBJ2-7 better fits the DNA end. Sequencing was done on a sample of blood. The TCR comes from a girl aged 5-17 years with multiple sclerosis. The CDR3 coding sequence is TGTGCCAGCTCAGACACTAGCGGTCCAACCTACGAGCAGTACTTC. It specifies CASSDTSGPTYEQYF.